Each of the 17 T cell receptor beta chains below was sequenced from the same sample in a study of cytomegalovirus exposure and HLA in healthy donors. Vbeta (60) and Jbeta (13) primers were used in the PCR. Repertoires were generated with immunoSEQ multiplex PCR, while TCRdb's copy carries only in-frame clones and drops some. The table has under 200,000 clones, approximately 80% seen once. Sequencing was done on a sample of PBMCs. Every receptor here comes from a man in his fifties or sixties in good health and CMV-seropositive.

V usage is TRBV11-2 and J usage is TRBJ2-1; 12 nucleotides align to TRBD2. The CDR3 contains 16 residues. The V and J ends lost 1 base and 6 bases, in that order; junction bases with no gene match: 4. CDR1 SGHAT and CDR2 FQNNGV come from the germline V gene. The chain's CDR3 is CASSLALAGGTNEQFF. In DNA form, the CDR3 reads TGTGCCAGCAGCTTAGCCCTAGCGGGAGGGACCAATGAGCAGTTCTTC.

The sample holds a few counts of this clone. The V and J genes are TRBV7-2 and TRBJ1-1; D is perhaps TRBD1 (5 bases). CDR1 SGHTA and CDR2 FQGNSA come from the germline V gene. Trimming cost V 5 bases and J 1 base, with 23 bases left between them. CDR3 length: 18 residues. The chain's CDR3 is CASSRGGFGRASNTEAFF. Here the CDR3 DNA reads TGTGCCAGCAGCCGGGGGGGATTTGGCAGGGCATCGAACACTGAAGCTTTCTTT.

J is TRBJ1-4 and V is TRBV10-3; 7 nucleotides agree with TRBD1. The CDR3 spans 12 residues. Germline-derived CDR1 and CDR2 are ENHRY and SYGVKD. V was clipped by 11 bases and J by 5 bases; unmatched bases: 5. The CDR3 is CAAGQLNEKLFF. Here the CDR3 DNA reads TGTGCCGCGGGACAGCTAAATGAAAAACTGTTTTTT.

This clone was detected a few times. The chain recombines TRBV25-1 with TRBJ2-7; no clear D gene. The V and J ends lost 1 base and 2 bases respectively, with 12 bases between them. CDR3 length: 15 residues. The germline V gene encodes CDR1 MGHDK and CDR2 SYGVNS. DNA of the CDR3: TGTGCCAGCAGTGAATCCTACGAGCGCCCCTACGAGCAGTACGTC. It translates to CASSESYERPYEQYV.

J is TRBJ2-1 and V is TRBV11-3, with D possibly TRBD2 on 5 matching bases. This CDR3 contains 15 residues. Germline values: CDR1 SGHNT, CDR2 YENEEA. V was shortened by 8 bases and J by 4 bases, with 18 bases between the two germline ends. Here the CDR3 DNA reads TGTGCCAGCTACCCCGGGAAGGGTTCATACAATGAGCAGTTCTTC. Protein sequence: CASYPGKGSYNEQFF.

V and J are TRBV11-3 and TRBJ1-2; D is possibly TRBD1 (5 bases). The CDR3 has 16 amino acids. Trimming pared 0 bases from V and 0 bases from J, leaving 11 bases between. In germline, CDR1 is SGHNT, CDR2 YENEEA. The CDR3 sequence: CASSLEGRASNYGYTF. CDR3 DNA: TGTGCCAGCAGCTTAGAGGGCAGGGCCTCTAACTATGGCTACACCTTC.

The chain uses TRBV7-9 and TRBJ2-7, with 11 bases lining up with TRBD1. Germline-derived CDR1 and CDR2 are SEHNR and FQNEAQ (reference sequence). The CDR3 is 15 amino acids. V trimming: 5 bases; J trimming: 6 bases; junction bases outside the gene matches: 9. For the CDR3, the DNA is TGTGCCAGCAGCCCCCGGACAGGGGGCAGAGGCGAGCAGTACTTC. Amino acids: CASSPRTGGRGEQYF.

The chain has TRBV27 and TRBJ1-3; D may be TRBD1 (6 bases). Germline V gene data show CDR1 as MNHEY and CDR2 as SMNVEV (reference sequence). V was shortened by 5 bases and J by 3 bases, with 20 bases between the two germline ends. There are 17 residues in the CDR3. CDR3 loop: CASSLTGQPPFGNTIYF. CDR3 nucleotides: TGTGCCAGCAGTCTTACAGGGCAGCCACCCTTTGGAAACACCATATATTTT.

This clone was counted between two and nine times. The V call is TRBV6-1, the J call TRBJ2-3; the D gene is possibly TRBD2 (5 bases). V lost 0 bases to trimming and J lost 8 bases, with 15 bases between them. In germline, CDR1 is MNHNS, CDR2 SASEGT. The CDR3 runs 15 residues. The CDR3 coding sequence is TGTGCCAGCAGTGAAGCTGCGACCGGGAAGGGTACGCAGTATTTT. This sequence encodes CASSEAATGKGTQYF.

V usage is TRBV7-2 and J usage is TRBJ1-3; 10 positions agree with TRBD1. V was pared by 1 base and J by 5 bases, with 2 bases of the junction left unmatched. Germline V lookup: CDR1 SGHTA, CDR2 FQGNSA. The CDR3 sequence is 15 residues long. CDR3 in DNA: TGTGCCAGCAGCTTAGAGGGACAGGGGCGAAACACCATATATTTT. Encoded protein: CASSLEGQGRNTIYF.

The count of this clone is one. The chain couples TRBV11-2 to TRBJ2-1, with 12 bases that match TRBD2. The CDR3 covers 19 residues. CDR1 is SGHAT, CDR2 FQNNGV, per germline. Losses at the gene ends were 5 bases for V and 0 bases for J; bases not matched to a gene: 11. The CDR3 protein is CASSRSRTSGISSYNEQFF. CDR3 coding DNA: TGTGCCAGCAGCCGATCCCGGACTAGCGGGATAAGCTCCTACAATGAGCAGTTCTTC.

The chain combines TRBV25-1 with TRBJ1-6; 8 bases match TRBD1. This CDR3 is built from 16 residues. Looked up from germline, CDR1 is MGHDK and CDR2 is SYGVNS. J was trimmed by 10 bases and V by 4 bases; bases with no gene match: 12. The CDR3, as DNA: TGTGCCAGCAGTGGGCCCTCAACAGGGGGAAGATCACCCCTCCACTTT. Translating gives CASSGPSTGGRSPLHF.

The chain combines TRBV18 with TRBJ2-7, with 10 bases matching TRBD2. The CDR3 length is 15 residues. Germline lookup yields CDR1 KGHSH and CDR2 LQKENI. The J segment lost 6 bases and the V segment lost 5 bases, leaving 10 bases of the junction unmatched. The CDR3 bases are TGTGCCAGCTCATCAGCGGGGGGGACTGAAAGCGAGCAGTACTTC. Its protein product is CASSSAGGTESEQYF.

V usage is TRBV19 and J usage is TRBJ2-2, with D unclear. Trimming pared 10 bases from V and 6 bases from J, leaving 6 bases between. CDR1 is LNHDA and CDR2 is SQIVND in the germline V gene (reference sequence). The CDR3 has 10 amino acids. The CDR3 sequence is CATRAGELFF. DNA for the CDR3: TGTGCCACCCGAGCCGGGGAGCTGTTTTTT.

The rearrangement joins TRBV2 to TRBJ2-1; 8 bases match TRBD1. Trimming took 6 bases from V and 0 from J; bases not matched to a gene: 7. The CDR3 extends over 16 amino acids. The germline V gene has CDR1 SNHLY and CDR2 FYNNEI. The chain's CDR3 is CASRVWTGSSYNEQFF. The CDR3 DNA reads TGTGCCAGCAGAGTTTGGACAGGGAGCTCCTACAATGAGCAGTTCTTC.

The chain's CDR3 is CASSVGGTEPQHF. Here the CDR3 DNA reads TGTGCCAGCAGCGTCGGAGGGACGGAGCCCCAGCATTTT. The chain combines TRBV9 with TRBJ1-5, with a tentative D call TRBD1 (5 bases). Trimming pared 2 bases from V and 8 bases from J, leaving 11 bases between. The germline CDR1 and CDR2 sequences are SGDLS and YYNGEE. This CDR3 spans 13 amino acids. Full variable domain (outside the CDR3, taken from reference TRBV9 and TRBJ1-5): DSGVTQTPKHLITATGQRVTLRCSPRSGDLSVYWYQQSLDQGLQFLIQYYNGEERAKGNILERFSAQQFPDLHSELNLSSLELGDSALYFCASSVGGTEPQHFGDGTRLSIL.

J is TRBJ2-5 and V is TRBV28; 9 nucleotides match TRBD2. The germline V gene has CDR1 MDHEN and CDR2 SYDVKM. Trimming at V came to 6 bases and at J to 6 bases, leaving 11 bases not matched to a gene. The CDR3 extends over 15 amino acids. As DNA, the CDR3 is TGTGCCAGCAGATCCCCCGGGACTAGCAGGCAGACCCAGTACTTC. Translated, it gives CASRSPGTSRQTQYF.